These T cell receptor beta chains were read from a single sample in a study of preoperative IRX-2 immunotherapy in early breast cancer. TCRdb's copy holds only in-frame clones and misses some; the assay was immunoSEQ multiplex PCR. The repertoire holds around 62,000 clones, with roughly 94% as singletons. The biological material was taken from a patient treated with IRX-2 immunotherapy. All receptors derive from a human donor with breast cancer. The CDR3 runs from the conserved cysteine through the conserved F or W. The order of the fields is J gene, V gene, CDR3 length, clone size, D gene, CDR3 protein, CDR3 DNA. A D gene is named only where the DNA matches it firmly. Part of the rows lack a size; the others show once, few, many or a class for expanded clones.

TRBJ2-7 | TRBV7-2 | 14 | . | . | CASSLMLGPYEQYF | TGTGCCAGCAGCTTAATGTTGGGGCCGTACGAGCAGTACTTC
TRBJ1-1 | TRBV19 | 12 | . | . | CATSGWNTEAFF | TGTGCCACCAGTGGCTGGAACACTGAAGCTTTCTTT
TRBJ2-7 | TRBV5-5 | 13 | . | . | CASSFGGSYEQYF | TGTGCCAGCAGCTTCGGGGGATCCTACGAGCAGTACTTC
TRBJ2-5 | TRBV6-5 | 15 | once | . | CASRGPRQAGETQYF | TGTGCCAGCCGCGGTCCGAGACAGGCGGGAGAGACCCAGTACTTC
TRBJ2-7 | TRBV6-4 | 13 | once | TRBD1 | CASSVRTGLEQYF | TGTGCCAGCAGTGTCCGGACAGGTCTCGAGCAGTACTTC
TRBJ2-7 | TRBV9 | 14 | once | . | CASSVNSPSTEQYF | TGTGCCAGCAGCGTAAATTCTCCAAGTACGGAGCAGTACTTC
TRBJ2-1 | TRBV7-2 | 18 | . | . | CASSLVAGRGGLGVGQFF | TGTGCCAGCAGCTTAGTGGCGGGGCGAGGAGGGCTCGGGGTAGGGCAGTTCTTC
TRBJ2-6 | TRBV18 | 15 | . | . | CASSPPGPGANVLTF | TGTGCCAGCTCACCCCCGGGACCTGGGGCCAACGTCCTGACTTTC
TRBJ1-1 | TRBV7-9 | 12 | . | TRBD1 | CATYDNRDSETF | TGTGCCACCTACGATAACCGGGACAGCGAGACCTTT
TRBJ1-5 | TRBV2 | 15 | . | . | CASSEFGGSNQPQHF | TGTGCCAGCAGTGAATTTGGGGGCAGCAATCAGCCCCAGCATTTT
TRBJ2-7 | TRBV4-1 | 16 | . | . | CASSQDIGGSSYEQYF | TGCGCCAGCAGCCAAGATATTGGGGGCTCGAGCTACGAGCAGTACTTC
TRBJ1-5 | TRBV18 | 13 | . | . | CASSPGAGQPQHF | TGTGCCAGCTCACCGGGGGCAGGGCAGCCCCAGCATTTT
TRBJ1-1 | TRBV19 | 14 | . | TRBD1 | CASSIGGGKAEAFF | TGTGCCAGTAGTATTGGAGGGGGCAAGGCTGAAGCTTTCTTT
TRBJ1-1 | TRBV28 | 14 | . | . | CASSPPPGYGEAFF | TGTGCCAGCAGTCCACCCCCAGGGTACGGTGAAGCTTTCTTT
TRBJ2-7 | TRBV5-1 | 14 | . | TRBD1 | CASSPRQGASEQYF | TGCGCCAGCAGCCCACGACAGGGGGCTAGCGAGCAGTACTTC
TRBJ1-5 | TRBV15 | 18 | . | . | CATSRERMGLGSNQPQHF | TGTGCCACCAGCAGAGAGAGGATGGGATTAGGTAGCAATCAGCCCCAGCATTTT
TRBJ1-2 | TRBV6-4 | 13 | . | . | CASSAGGGYGYTF | TGTGCCAGCAGCGCAGGCGGGGGCTATGGCTACACCTTC
TRBJ2-4 | TRBV19 | 15 | . | TRBD2 | CASSILPLAENIQYF | TGTGCCAGTAGTATACTCCCACTAGCGGAAAACATTCAGTACTTC
TRBJ1-3 | TRBV6-6 | 16 | . | . | CASSYSMRGTGTTIYF | TGTGCCAGCAGTTACTCGATGCGGGGTACAGGAACCACCATATATTTT
TRBJ2-1 | TRBV5-1 | 14 | . | . | CASSLGSLQDEQFF | TGCGCCAGCAGCTTGGGGTCCCTCCAGGATGAGCAGTTCTTC
TRBJ2-1 | TRBV5-6 | 15 | . | TRBD1 | CASSYRGLLYNEQFF | TGTGCCAGCAGCTACAGGGGGCTCCTATACAATGAGCAGTTCTTC
TRBJ1-5 | TRBV7-9 | 13 | few | . | CASSLELNQPQHF | TGTGCCAGCAGCTTAGAGTTGAATCAGCCCCAGCATTTT
TRBJ2-7 | TRBV7-9 | 14 | . | . | CASSPSGQGGEQYF | TGTGCCAGCAGCCCCTCGGGGCAGGGGGGCGAGCAGTACTTC
TRBJ2-3 | TRBV7-6 | 16 | . | TRBD2 | CASSLYSGRGPDTQYF | TGTGCCAGCAGCTTATATAGCGGGAGGGGTCCAGATACGCAGTATTTT
TRBJ1-5 | TRBV7-2 | 15 | . | . | CASSFHGRGDQPQHF | TGTGCCAGCAGCTTCCACGGACGGGGGGATCAGCCCCAGCATTTT
TRBJ2-7 | TRBV27 | 12 | . | TRBD1 | CASSWTGGEQYF | TGTGCCAGCAGTTGGACAGGGGGCGAGCAGTACTTC
TRBJ1-2 | TRBV15 | 15 | . | TRBD1 | CATSRDRDRVYGYTF | TGTGCCACCAGCAGAGACCGAGACAGGGTCTATGGCTACACCTTC
TRBJ1-1 | TRBV30 | 13 | . | . | CASTGDFDTEAFF | TGTGCCTCCACCGGGGATTTCGACACTGAAGCTTTCTTT
TRBJ2-7 | TRBV27 | 12 | . | . | CASSLLGRAPYF | TGTGCCAGCAGTTTACTCGGCAGGGCCCCGTACTTC
TRBJ1-1 | TRBV7-6 | 15 | . | . | CASSYYRVQSTEAFF | TGTGCCAGCAGCTATTACAGGGTTCAGAGTACTGAAGCTTTCTTT